This T cell receptor beta chain emerged from a study of shared clonotypes between healthy human individuals. Overall study: For every donor, three CD4 naive, three CD4 memory, two CD8 naive and one CD8 memory plates were used.

To note about this clone: The target antigen is unknown.

The study's findings and limits: Rarefaction indicated that sorted-subset sequencing remained incomplete although depth was large. Investigators expected sequencing depth to affect clonotype sharing among donors.

Some clones are missing from TCRdb's copy, which holds only in-frame ones; the method was immunoSEQ multiplex PCR. This sample carries hundreds of thousands of clones, 90% to 95% of them seen once, and the ten largest clones take about 24%. The V gene lost 3 bases and the J gene lost 2 bases, with 14 bases spanning the gap. CDR1 and CDR2 (germline): SQVTM, ANQGSEA. This CDR3 region has 15 residues. Cells designated naive CD8 were CD45RO-negative and were positively selected for CCR7, with terminally differentiated effector memory CD45RA+ cells excluded. The source material was naive CD8+ T cells sorted from blood. This TCR was sampled from a man aged 25 to 45 in good health. V gene TRBV29-1 combines with J gene TRBJ2-4; tentatively, D is TRBD1 (6 bases). The CDR3 spells CSVEQGPFSKNIQYF. The CDR3 DNA reads TGCAGCGTTGAGCAGGGGCCCTTTTCCAAAAACATTCAGTACTTC.